This TCR beta chain derives from a study of blood T cells in healthy people across ages. General study results and limits: Naive CD4+ cell counts and diversity both ran higher in long-lived than in aged donors.

With respect to this clonotype: No antigen is known for it. Just one base apart from a much larger clone, this may be a read error.

The CDR3 runs 14 residues. PCR was performed a second time for about 7 to 11 cycles using a sample-barcoded 5' primer and a J-beta primer mix. MiXCR, run by TCRdb on the 5' RACE reads, gives a single entry per CDR3 protein. The table lists around 1.7 million distinct CDR3 sequences, approximately 30% of them singletons. The sequenced sample consisted of blood. The rearrangement links TRBV12-3 or TRBV12-4 to TRBJ2-1; 7 positions match TRBD1. The TCR was taken from a woman aged 25 to 39 in good health. CDR3 residues: CASSIQGSYNVQFF. Here the CDR3 DNA reads TGTGCCAGCAGTATACAGGGGTCCTACAATGTGCAGTTCTTC.